This T cell receptor beta chain was documented in a study of CXCR3-negative and CXCR3-positive naive CD8 T cells. Study findings and constraints: More hydrophobic TRB CDR3s occurred in CXCR3-positive than in CXCR3-negative naive cells. Diversity in memory CD8+ cells fell much lower than the comparably high levels seen in both naive subsets.

For this clonotype: Its antigen is not known.

The TRB cDNA libraries were prepared by 5' RACE with UMI labels. TCRdb reprocessed the 5' RACE reads, keeping one entry per CDR3 protein, no DNA. The sample includes around 50,000 distinct CDR3 sequences. The CDR3 consists of 14 residues. Looked up from germline, CDR1 is MNHEY and CDR2 is SVGAGI. Triplicates of a few hundred thousand cells were sorted from each CD8+ T cell subset. The TCR sequence derives from a human donor in good health. Some clones in this sample may be carry-over from other donors' samples. The sample was naive CXCR3+ CD8+ T cells from blood. Noted subset: CD45RO-CCR7+CD27+CD95- naive CD8+ T cells expressing CXCR3 (TNR3+). The gene calls are TRBV6-5 and TRBJ1-1; with no DNA, the TCRdb D assignment of TRBD1 cannot be verified. The CDR3: CASSYTRTGTEAFF.